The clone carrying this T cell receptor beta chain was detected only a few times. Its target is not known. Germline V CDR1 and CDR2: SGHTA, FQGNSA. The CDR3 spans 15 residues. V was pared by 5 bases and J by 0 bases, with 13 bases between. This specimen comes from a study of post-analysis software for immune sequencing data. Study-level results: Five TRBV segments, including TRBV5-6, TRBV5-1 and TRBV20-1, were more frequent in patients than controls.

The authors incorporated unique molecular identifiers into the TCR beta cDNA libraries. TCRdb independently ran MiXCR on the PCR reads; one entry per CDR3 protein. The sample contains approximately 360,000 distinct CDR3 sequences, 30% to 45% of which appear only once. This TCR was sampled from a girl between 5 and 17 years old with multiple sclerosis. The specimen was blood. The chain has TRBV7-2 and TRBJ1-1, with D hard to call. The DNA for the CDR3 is TGTGCCAGCAGCGCGCAAGGACGGATGAACACTGAAGCTTTCTTT. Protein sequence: CASSAQGRMNTEAFF.